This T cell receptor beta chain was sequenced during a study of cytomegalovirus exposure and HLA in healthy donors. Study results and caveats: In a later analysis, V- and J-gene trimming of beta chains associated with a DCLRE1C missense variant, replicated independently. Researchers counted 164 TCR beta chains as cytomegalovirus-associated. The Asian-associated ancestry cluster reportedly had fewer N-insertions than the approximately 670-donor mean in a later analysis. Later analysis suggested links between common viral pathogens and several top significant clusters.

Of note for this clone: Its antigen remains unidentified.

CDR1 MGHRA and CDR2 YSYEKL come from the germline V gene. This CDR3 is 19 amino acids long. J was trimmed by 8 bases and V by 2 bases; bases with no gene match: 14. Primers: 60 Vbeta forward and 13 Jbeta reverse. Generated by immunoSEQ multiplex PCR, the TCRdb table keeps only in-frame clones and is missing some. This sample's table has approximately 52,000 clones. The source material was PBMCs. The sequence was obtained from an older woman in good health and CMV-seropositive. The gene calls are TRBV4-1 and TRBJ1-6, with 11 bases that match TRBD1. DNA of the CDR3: TGCGCCAGCAGCCAATCACCGGACAGGGGGCCTCTCGAATATTCACCCCTCCACTTT. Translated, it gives CASSQSPDRGPLEYSPLHF.